What follows is one TCR beta chain and its context. The sample originates from a study of CD4 and CD8 cells across lung adenocarcinoma regions. Germline CDR1 is MNHNS and CDR2 is SASEGT. CDR3 length: 15 residues. Samples came from patients with localized non-small cell lung adenocarcinoma. From the PCR reads, TCRdb called clonotypes with MiXCR, one entry per CDR3 protein. The table shows around 6,800 distinct CDR3 sequences, with roughly 50% occurring only once. The chain employs TRBV6-1 and TRBJ2-5, with 9 bases identical to TRBD1. With the DNA end fitting TRBJ2-7 better, the J assignment may be wrong. Sequences were obtained from CD8+ T cells from the center of a lung tumor. This TCR came from a male donor with lung adenocarcinoma. The CD4 and CD8 labels of this study may be unreliable. Here the CDR3 DNA reads TGTGCCAGCAGTGAGCCCGGGACAGGGCACTACGAGCAGTACTTC. Translated: CASSEPGTGHYEQYF.